Each of the 20 T cell receptor beta chains below was sequenced from the same sample in a study of T cell responses to AZD1222 COVID-19 vaccine. Assay used: immunoSEQ multiplex PCR; TCRdb lists only in-frame clones, some missing. Of approximately 140,000 clones listed, 70% to 90% were seen once; the top ten hold 5.5%. The sample was peripheral blood, taken on day 0 of AZD1222 vaccination. The receptor set was obtained from an adult in good health.

The CDR3: CASSPGGEKLFF. The CDR3 coding sequence is TGTGCCAGCAGCCCGGGGGGCGAAAAACTGTTTTTT. The gene calls are TRBV11-3 and TRBJ1-4, with a weak D call TRBD1 (6 bases). V was trimmed by 5 bases and J by 8 bases, leaving 9 bases between them. This CDR3 has 12 amino acids. Germline lookup yields CDR1 SGHNT and CDR2 YENEEA.

The chain carries TRBV7-2 and TRBJ2-2, with 9 bases lining up with TRBD1. CDR3 length equals 17 residues. Germline CDR1 is SGHTA and CDR2 is FQGNSA. V lost 3 bases, J lost 1 base, and 6 bases stayed unmatched. CDR3 coding DNA: TGTGCCAGCAGCTTGACCACAGGGGGCTGGAACACCGGGGAGCTGTTTTTT. Amino acids: CASSLTTGGWNTGELFF.

This chain connects TRBV6-2 or TRBV6-3 to TRBJ2-5, with TRBD2 matching over 8 bases. This CDR3 region has 17 residues. V shed 3 bases and J 4 bases; nucleotides not matched to a gene: 13. Germline CDR1 MNHEY, CDR2 SVGEGT. CDR3 DNA sequence: TGTGCCAGCAGTTATCCCCGGGAGGGCCTTTTTAGAGAGACCCAGTACTTC. It codes for CASSYPREGLFRETQYF.

This chain connects TRBV6-5 to TRBJ2-7; TRBD1 aligns across 9 bases. CDR1 MNHEY and CDR2 SVGAGI come from the germline V gene. J lost 1 base, V lost 8 bases, and 9 bases had no gene match. CDR3 length equals 15 residues. DNA for the CDR3: TGTGCCAGCCCAGGGAGGGACAGGGAATCCTACGAGCAGTACTTC. Translating gives CASPGRDRESYEQYF.

This chain joins TRBV19 and TRBJ1-1; D is ambiguous. The CDR3 extends over 13 amino acids. Trimming pared 5 bases from V and 5 bases from J, leaving 12 bases between. The germline V gene has CDR1 LNHDA and CDR2 SQIVND (reference sequence). The CDR3 DNA follows: TGTGCCAGTAGTTTCCACCAGCAGACTGAAGCTTTCTTT. This gives the protein CASSFHQQTEAFF.

This clone showed up just once. The chain couples TRBV2 to TRBJ2-5; the D is unclear. CDR1 and CDR2 (germline): SNHLY, FYNNEI. The CDR3 sequence is 14 residues long. The V end was cut by 5 bases, the J end by 5 bases, with 15 bases between. DNA for the CDR3: TGTGCCAGCAGTCAGCAGCCCAACGGGGAGACCCAGTACTTC. Translating gives CASSQQPNGETQYF.

The chain links TRBV6-1 to TRBJ1-2; the D is unclear. The CDR3 loop spans 12 amino acids. The germline V and J ends were trimmed by 1 base and 8 bases, with 8 bases remaining between them. Germline V gene lookup returns CDR1 MNHNS and CDR2 SASEGT. CDR3 bases: TGTGCCAGCAGTGAAGTATCGGGAGGCTACACCTTC. Amino acid sequence: CASSEVSGGYTF.

The chain uses TRBV10-3 and TRBJ2-1, with D unclear. Trimming removed 2 bases from V and 0 bases from J, with 11 bases in between. This CDR3 region has 16 residues. Germline V gene data show CDR1 as ENHRY and CDR2 as SYGVKD. For the CDR3, the DNA is TGTGCCATCAGTGAGAGTCTTAACCGCTCCTACAATGAGCAGTTCTTC. This gives the protein CAISESLNRSYNEQFF.

The genes are TRBV27 and TRBJ1-2; D is perhaps TRBD1 (6 bases). Germline lookup yields CDR1 MNHEY and CDR2 SMNVEV (reference sequence). V lost 5 bases to trimming and J lost 4 bases, with 11 bases between them. This CDR3 spans 13 amino acids. For the CDR3, the DNA is TGTGCCAGCAGTCGCGGACAGCTCTATGGCTACACCTTC. This codes for CASSRGQLYGYTF.

The genes are TRBV6-2 or TRBV6-3 and TRBJ1-6; a possible D gene is TRBD1 (5 bases). V was pared by 6 bases and J by 7 bases, with 19 bases between. Germline assignment: CDR1 MNHEY and CDR2 SVGEGT. This CDR3 spans 16 amino acids. Written as DNA, the CDR3 is TGTGCCAGCAGGTACCGACAGATAGTAATGAATTCACCCCTCCACTTT. It yields the protein CASRYRQIVMNSPLHF.

The chain is built from TRBV27 and TRBJ1-5; TRBD1 matches 7 bases. Per the germline V gene, CDR1 is MNHEY and CDR2 is SMNVEV (reference sequence). The V and J ends lost 6 bases and 0 bases, in that order; junction bases with no gene match: 5. The CDR3 covers 15 residues. The CDR3, as DNA: TGTGCCAGCAGAAGACAGGGAATTAGCAATCAGCCCCAGCATTTT. This sequence encodes CASRRQGISNQPQHF.

The chain joins TRBV30 to TRBJ1-3, with D hard to call. Germline CDR1 GTSNPN, CDR2 SVGIG (reference sequence). The CDR3 spans 17 residues. The V end lost 0 bases, the J end lost 0 bases, and 15 bases lay between the germline ends. The CDR3 here is CAWSVKGQAISGNTIYF. The DNA for the CDR3 is TGTGCCTGGAGTGTAAAAGGGCAGGCGATCTCTGGAAACACCATATATTTT. Drawing the rest from reference TRBV30 and TRBJ1-3, the complete variable domain is SQTIHQWPATLVQPVGSPLSLECTVEGTSNPNLYWYRQAAGRGLQLLFYSVGIGQISSEVPQNLSASRPQDRQFILSSKKLLLSDSGFYLCAWSVKGQAISGNTIYFGEGSWLTVV.

The genes are TRBV27 and TRBJ1-5, with TRBD1 identical over 10 bases. Germline-derived CDR1 and CDR2 are MNHEY and SMNVEV (reference sequence). The CDR3 contains 15 residues. V shed 5 bases and J 2 bases; nucleotides not matched to a gene: 3. CDR3 loop: CASSPGQGGNQPQHF. The CDR3 DNA follows: TGTGCCAGCAGTCCCGGACAGGGGGGCAATCAGCCCCAGCATTTT.

This chain joins TRBV28 and TRBJ1-3; D not resolved. V lost 5 bases and J 0 bases, leaving 8 bases between the germline ends. The CDR3 runs to 14 residues. CDR1 is MDHEN and CDR2 is SYDVKM in the germline V gene. In DNA, the CDR3 is TGTGCCAGCAGTGTTCTTACCTCTGGAAACACCATATATTTT. It specifies CASSVLTSGNTIYF.

This chain connects TRBV6-5 to TRBJ2-7, with 8 bases fitting TRBD1. From germline, CDR1 is MNHEY and CDR2 SVGAGI. The CDR3 sequence is 15 residues long. V dropped 2 bases and J dropped 4; count of bases not matched to a gene: 7. DNA for the CDR3: TGTGCCAGCAGTTACCCTGACAGGGGATCGTACGAGCAGTACTTC. Translating it yields CASSYPDRGSYEQYF.

The CDR3 DNA reads TGTGCCAGCAGTGGGGGACAGTACACTGAAGCTTTCTTT. This encodes CASSGGQYTEAFF. The chain has TRBV25-1 and TRBJ1-1; TRBD1 matches 7 bases. The CDR3 sequence is 13 residues long. The germline CDR1 and CDR2 sequences are MGHDK and SYGVNS. Trimming cost V 4 bases and J 3 bases; bases outside gene matches: 2.

The chain has TRBV11-1 and TRBJ2-7; 8 nucleotides agree with TRBD1. The CDR3 is 15 residues long. The J segment lost 4 bases and the V segment lost 5 bases, leaving 10 bases of the junction unmatched. Germline lookup yields CDR1 SGHAT and CDR2 FQDESV (reference sequence). The DNA for the CDR3 is TGTGCCAGCAGCACTAGAGGCAGGGGGCTTTACGAGCAGTACTTC. Its protein is CASSTRGRGLYEQYF.

This chain joins TRBV6-6 and TRBJ1-6; 10 bases map to TRBD1. Germline loops: CDR1 MNHNY, CDR2 SVGAGI (reference sequence). The CDR3 has 15 residues. V trimming: 6 bases; J trimming: 13 bases; junction bases outside the gene matches: 12. The CDR3 region has the DNA TGTGCCAGCAGCTTCCCCCGGGACAGGGGCCAGCCCCTCCACTTT. This gives the protein CASSFPRDRGQPLHF.

CDR3 protein: CASSLAGQGRHNEQFF. The CDR3 DNA sequence: TGTGCCAGCAGCTTAGCGGGACAGGGGCGGCACAATGAGCAGTTCTTC. V and J are TRBV13 and TRBJ2-1, with 10 positions matching TRBD1. The CDR3 is made up of 16 amino acids. CDR1 and CDR2 (germline): PRHDT, FYEKMQ (reference sequence). V shed 1 base, J shed 5 bases, and the junction held 5 bases outside the gene matches.

The chain links TRBV5-1 to TRBJ2-2; D uncertain. The CDR3 has 13 residues. Trimming stripped 0 bases from V and 5 bases from J, with 5 bases between. From germline, CDR1 is SGHRS and CDR2 YFSETQ. CDR3 coding DNA: TGCGCCAGCAGCTTGGTTGTGACCGGGGAGCTGTTTTTT. It yields the protein CASSLVVTGELFF.